What follows is one T cell receptor (beta chain) and its context. The antigen remains undetermined. The data originate from a study of cytomegalovirus exposure and HLA in healthy donors. Whole-study context: As an earlier analysis found, some 180 million T cells yielded about 120 million unique TCR beta sequences. Of all 400 or so donors who were genotyped, around 82% belonged to the Caucasian-associated ancestry cluster.

PCR involved 60 Vbeta and 13 Jbeta primers. Sequenced by immunoSEQ multiplex PCR; TCRdb stores in-frame clones only, minus some. This sample has 210,000 or so clones; about 83% occur once, and the top ten carry about 1.2%. Germline V gene data show CDR1 as SQVTM and CDR2 as ANQGSEA. Trimming shortened V by 6 bases and J by 10 bases, and 12 bases separated the two germline ends. CDR3 length equals 10 residues. Study outcomes and limitations: Exclusion applied to some V segments, including TRBV6-2 and TRBV6-3, as they were indistinguishable.

Sequenced sample: PBMCs. The TCR sequence derives from a human donor in good health. The chain combines TRBV29-1 with TRBJ2-5; a weak D match, TRBD2 (6 bases). This chain's CDR3 is CSVPGRNQYF. Here the CDR3 DNA reads TGCAGCGTACCGGGGAGGAACCAGTACTTC.